A single sample gave rise to the 28 T cell receptor beta chains below, sequenced in a study of identical twins. Via MiXCR, TCRdb re-called the 5' RACE reads, giving one row per CDR3 protein. This sample has under 250,000 distinct CDR3 sequences, with more than 9.5% found just once. The same sample was also studied in work on yellow fever vaccine responses in identical twins.

The specimen sequenced was memory (CD45RO+) T cells sorted from blood. Receptors originate from a woman aged 18-29 years in good health.

The chain combines TRBV10-3 with TRBJ2-7; D is perhaps TRBD2 (5 bases). Germline assignment: CDR1 ENHRY and CDR2 SYGVKD. The V end lost 2 bases, the J end lost 3 bases, and 20 bases lay between the germline ends. This CDR3 has 17 amino acids. The CDR3 protein is CAISERGARTLNYEQYF. In DNA, the CDR3 is TGTGCCATCAGTGAGCGGGGAGCCCGGACTCTGAACTACGAGCAGTACTTC.

The V call is TRBV5-1, the J call TRBJ2-2; D might be TRBD1 (6 bases). Trimming took 4 bases from V and 4 from J, leaving 14 bases between them. Germline values: CDR1 SGHRS, CDR2 YFSETQ. The CDR3 is made up of 15 amino acids. The CDR3 coding sequence is TGCGCCAGCAGCCCGGGGACACGCCTCACCGGGGAGCTGTTTTTT. Translating it yields CASSPGTRLTGELFF.

The chain is built from TRBV3-1 and TRBJ2-5, with 9 nucleotides matching TRBD2. This CDR3 comprises 15 residues. The V gene end was trimmed by 6 bases and the J gene end by 4 bases; junction bases not matched to a gene: 9. Germline V gene sequence: CDR1 LGHDT, CDR2 YNNKEL (reference sequence). CDR3 bases: TGTGCCAGCAGTCCGGACGCGGGGGGGATAGAGACCCAGTACTTC. Translated: CASSPDAGGIETQYF.

This clonotype appeared a few times. V is TRBV13 and J is TRBJ2-1; tentatively, D is TRBD1 or TRBD2 (7 bases each). The CDR3 spans 17 residues. V was shortened by 4 bases and J by 7 bases, with 23 bases between the two germline ends. Germline V CDR1 and CDR2: PRHDT, FYEKMQ (reference sequence). In nucleotides, the CDR3 is TGTGCCAGCAGCTCCACTACCGGGGCCAGGGGGGGGAATGAGCAGTTCTTC. Translation gives CASSSTTGARGGNEQFF.

The CDR3 DNA sequence: TGTGCCAGCAGTTTACGAGAGGCAGATACGCAGTATTTT. Residues: CASSLREADTQYF. The chain has TRBV6-5 and TRBJ2-3; no definite D call. The V and J ends lost 4 bases and 4 bases respectively, with 9 bases between them. Germline V lookup: CDR1 MNHEY, CDR2 SVGAGI. The CDR3 totals 13 residues.

The chain links TRBV2 to TRBJ2-1; D unresolved. CDR3 length: 13 amino acids. V lost 7 bases and J 0 bases, leaving 7 bases between the germline ends. Per the germline V gene, CDR1 is SNHLY and CDR2 is FYNNEI. The CDR3 here is CASMQSSYNEQFF. The CDR3 DNA reads TGTGCCAGCATGCAGAGCTCCTACAATGAGCAGTTCTTC.

The genes are TRBV5-1 and TRBJ2-7, with 8 bases that match TRBD2. The V gene end was trimmed by 5 bases and the J gene end by 2 bases; junction bases not matched to a gene: 6. In germline, CDR1 is SGHRS, CDR2 YFSETQ. This CDR3 is 14 amino acids long. CDR3 DNA: TGCGCCAGCAGTCCTAGCGGGTTGGCCTACGAGCAGTACTTC. Protein sequence: CASSPSGLAYEQYF. Based on the CDR3 plus reference TRBV5-1 and TRBJ2-7, the full variable domain is KAGVTQTPRYLIKTRGQQVTLSCSPISGHRSVSWYQQTPGQGLQFLFEYFSETQRNKGNFPGRFSGRQFSNSRSEMNVSTLELGDSALYLCASSPSGLAYEQYFGPGTRLTVT.

A few counts support this clonotype. The V gene is TRBV5-1, the J gene TRBJ2-2; TRBD1 aligns across 10 bases. Germline V gene data show CDR1 as SGHRS and CDR2 as YFSETQ. CDR3 length: 17 amino acids. J gave up 4 bases and V 4 bases, and 10 bases lay outside the gene matches. The chain's CDR3 is CASSPIPGQGTTGELFF. The CDR3 bases are TGCGCCAGCAGCCCTATACCGGGACAGGGGACCACCGGGGAGCTGTTTTTT.

This clonotype was found a few times. The chain has TRBV12-3 or TRBV12-4 and TRBJ1-2; D remains ambiguous. V was cut by 5 bases and J by 4 bases, with 14 bases left in between. There are 14 residues in the CDR3. CDR3 region: CASSLNSRAYGYTF. In DNA form, the CDR3 reads TGTGCCAGCAGTCTGAACTCTCGGGCCTATGGCTACACCTTC.

This chain links TRBV7-2 with TRBJ2-5, with 11 bases lining up with TRBD2. Germline CDR1 is SGHTA and CDR2 is FQGNSA. Unmatched junction bases numbered 5, after V lost 5 bases and J lost 3 bases. The CDR3 loop spans 15 amino acids. The CDR3 DNA reads as TGTGCCAGCAGCCCCCAACTAGCGGGGGAAGAGACCCAGTACTTC. Amino acid sequence: CASSPQLAGEETQYF.

The table lists this clonotype with a few counts. J is TRBJ2-2 and V is TRBV12-3 or TRBV12-4; D possibly uses TRBD1 or TRBD2 (6 bases each). The V end lost 6 bases, the J end lost 6 bases, and 14 bases lay between the germline ends. The CDR3 sequence is 14 residues long. The CDR3 loop is CASRRGAEPGELFF. Here the CDR3 DNA reads TGTGCCAGCAGAAGGGGGGCCGAGCCCGGGGAGCTGTTTTTT.

This clonotype was found many times. V is TRBV29-1 and J is TRBJ2-3, with 9 bases aligning to TRBD1. The germline V gene has CDR1 SQVTM and CDR2 ANQGSEA. This CDR3 is built from 15 residues. The V segment lost 5 bases and the J segment 4 bases; nucleotides outside the gene matches: 10. The DNA of the CDR3 is TGCAGCGTTCCGAAGACAGGGGGTGGGGCAGATACGCAGTATTTT. Protein product: CSVPKTGGGADTQYF.

The V gene is TRBV14, the J gene TRBJ2-7; 14 bases match TRBD2. V lost 4 bases, J lost 12 bases, and 8 bases stayed unmatched. CDR1 is SGHDN and CDR2 is FVKESK in the germline V gene. The CDR3 length is 14 residues. The CDR3, as DNA: TGTGCCAGCAGCCCAGGGACTAGCGGGAGTTGGGTGTACTTC. Its translation: CASSPGTSGSWVYF.

Within the sample, this clonotype is medium-sized. The gene calls are TRBV20-1 and TRBJ2-7; tentative D call: TRBD2 (6 bases). Germline V gene data show CDR1 as DFQATT and CDR2 as SNEGSKA (reference sequence). The V end lost 5 bases, the J end lost 4 bases, and 27 bases lay between the germline ends. There are 17 residues in the CDR3. CDR3 DNA: TGCAGTGCTTTTGGGAGTAGCGGCACACTCGAAACATACGAGCAGTACTTC. Its protein product is CSAFGSSGTLETYEQYF.

The V gene is TRBV9, the J gene TRBJ1-2; D uncertain. The CDR3 is 15 residues long. Trimming cost V 0 bases and J 8 bases, with 17 bases left between them. The germline V gene encodes CDR1 SGDLS and CDR2 YYNGEE. This CDR3 is CASSVDARLGSGYTF. The CDR3 nucleotides are TGTGCCAGCAGCGTAGACGCCCGGCTGGGCTCAGGCTACACCTTC.

This chain links TRBV5-4 with TRBJ2-7, with D perhaps TRBD1 (6 bases). CDR3 length: 12 residues. Germline V CDR1 and CDR2: SGHNT, YYREEE (reference sequence). With 0 bases removed from V and 6 bases from J, the gap between germline ends came to 7 bases. CDR3 loop: CASSLEGVEQYF. CDR3 in DNA: TGTGCCAGCAGCTTGGAGGGGGTCGAGCAGTACTTC. Based on the CDR3 plus reference TRBV5-4 and TRBJ2-7, the full variable domain is ETGVTQSPTHLIKTRGQQVTLRCSSQSGHNTVSWYQQALGQGPQFIFQYYREEENGRGNFPPRFSGLQFPNYSSELNVNALELDDSALYLCASSLEGVEQYFGPGTRLTVT.

This clonotype was seen ten or more times. The CDR3 DNA sequence: TGTGCCAGCAGTTTCGGCCAGGGGTTTACTGAGCAGTTCTTC. Its translation is CASSFGQGFTEQFF. The gene calls are TRBV12-3 or TRBV12-4 and TRBJ2-1; D perhaps matches TRBD1 (6 bases). The CDR3 runs to 14 residues. Trimming left V 3 bases short and J 9 bases short, with 15 bases between.

The genes are TRBV5-1 and TRBJ1-2; D gene uncertain. Germline V gives CDR1 SGHRS, CDR2 YFSETQ. This CDR3 comprises 13 residues. V lost 0 bases to trimming and J lost 8 bases, with 11 bases between them. CDR3 region: CASSLGAEVGYTF. CDR3 bases: TGCGCCAGCAGCTTGGGGGCTGAAGTAGGCTACACCTTC.

This clonotype came up many times. The chain has TRBV28 and TRBJ1-2; possibly TRBD1 for D (5 bases). V lost 3 bases and J lost 1, with 9 bases in between. This CDR3 region has 14 residues. Germline CDR1 and CDR2: MDHEN and SYDVKM. The CDR3 DNA reads as TGTGCCAGCAGTTTGGGGCAGGATAACTATGGCTACACCTTC. This codes for CASSLGQDNYGYTF.

This clonotype was found a few times. This chain links TRBV12-3 or TRBV12-4 with TRBJ2-3, with D perhaps TRBD1 or TRBD2 (5 bases each). V was pared by 2 bases and J by 4 bases, with 13 bases between. The CDR3 contains 15 residues. CDR3 protein: CASSLQAGSADTQYF. The DNA of the CDR3 is TGTGCCAGCAGTTTACAGGCAGGGAGCGCAGATACGCAGTATTTT.

This clonotype was counted only a few times. This rearrangement joins TRBV18 to TRBJ1-1, with D unclear. The germline V and J ends were trimmed by 1 base and 6 bases, with 6 bases remaining between them. Germline lookup yields CDR1 KGHSH and CDR2 LQKENI. The CDR3 is 12 residues long. DNA for the CDR3: TGTGCCAGCTCACCACAAAGGGCTGAAGCTTTCTTT. Translation: CASSPQRAEAFF.

The chain links TRBV20-1 to TRBJ2-1; 7 nucleotides align to TRBD2. This CDR3 comprises 13 residues. J gave up 6 bases and V 1 base, and 3 bases lay outside the gene matches. Germline-derived CDR1 and CDR2 are DFQATT and SNEGSKA (reference sequence). The CDR3 loop is CSARGGGVNEQFF. CDR3 sequence (DNA): TGCAGTGCTAGAGGGGGGGGGGTCAATGAGCAGTTCTTC.

This clonotype was observed many times. V is TRBV4-2 and J is TRBJ2-1, with D possibly matching TRBD1 (5 bases). V was trimmed by 1 base and J by 7 bases, leaving 5 bases between them. The V gene's germline CDR1 is LGHNA and CDR2 YNFKEQ. The CDR3 spans 12 residues. CDR3 sequence (DNA): TGTGCCAGCAGCCAAGCAGGGAATGAGCAGTTCTTC. As protein: CASSQAGNEQFF.

This chain links TRBV5-1 with TRBJ2-5; weak D call: TRBD2 (5 bases). Trimming cost V 3 bases and J 2 bases, with 11 bases left between them. CDR1 and CDR2 from the germline V gene are SGHRS and YFSETQ. There are 14 residues in the CDR3. CDR3 protein: CASSSSPGQETQYF. CDR3 coding DNA: TGCGCCAGCAGCTCTTCACCGGGACAAGAGACCCAGTACTTC.

J is TRBJ2-1 and V is TRBV18, with TRBD2 identical over 7 bases. The V and J ends lost 3 bases and 5 bases, in that order; junction bases with no gene match: 1. There are 13 residues in the CDR3. Germline CDR1 and CDR2: KGHSH and LQKENI. The CDR3 bases are TGTGCCAGCTCACCGGGACTAAACAATGAGCAGTTCTTC. This gives the protein CASSPGLNNEQFF.

This clonotype has more than one count but fewer than ten. V is TRBV4-3 and J is TRBJ2-7, with TRBD2 as a possible D gene (5 bases). CDR3 length: 15 residues. Deletions cut 0 bases from V and 5 bases from J, with 14 bases between. Germline V CDR1 and CDR2: LGHNA, YSLEER. CDR3 nucleotides: TGCGCCAGCAGCCAAGAGAGGGCCCCAAGGGACGAGCAGTACTTC. Translation: CASSQERAPRDEQYF.

J is TRBJ1-1 and V is TRBV10-3, with D possibly being TRBD1 (5 bases). The CDR3 is made up of 14 amino acids. V shed 6 bases and J shed 3 bases, with 14 bases lying between them. Germline CDR1 and CDR2: ENHRY and SYGVKD. CDR3 amino acids: CAISVTRGDTEAFF. In DNA form, the CDR3 reads TGTGCCATCAGCGTGACCCGGGGGGACACTGAAGCTTTCTTT.

The table lists this clonotype with many counts. The chain joins TRBV20-1 to TRBJ2-2; 9 bases map to TRBD1. The V and J ends lost 2 bases and 7 bases, in that order; junction bases with no gene match: 5. Germline lookup yields CDR1 DFQATT and CDR2 SNEGSKA (reference sequence). This CDR3 comprises 14 residues. This CDR3 reads CSARSQGAGGELFF. DNA for the CDR3: TGCAGTGCTAGATCACAGGGGGCGGGCGGGGAGCTGTTTTTT.